Following are 20 T cell receptor beta chains from one sample sequenced in a study of cytomegalovirus exposure and HLA in healthy donors. TCRdb keeps only in-frame clones here, not all; method: immunoSEQ multiplex PCR. The data hold about 180,000 clones, with 85% to 90% observed a single time. The sample consisted of PBMCs. These receptors were collected from a woman aged 25 to 45 in good health and CMV-seronegative.

The J gene is TRBJ2-1, the V gene TRBV4-3, with 7 bases aligning to TRBD2. The trim removed 0 bases at V and 8 bases at J, leaving 10 bases unmatched. Looked up from germline, CDR1 is LGHNA and CDR2 is YSLEER. The CDR3 covers 16 residues. This CDR3 reads CASSQDRSGVGDEQFF. The CDR3 DNA is TGCGCCAGCAGCCAAGATCGGAGCGGGGTGGGCGATGAGCAGTTCTTC.

The V and J genes are TRBV29-1 and TRBJ2-7; 10 positions match TRBD1. V shed 7 bases and J 6 bases; nucleotides not matched to a gene: 6. Germline V lookup: CDR1 SQVTM, CDR2 ANQGSEA. The CDR3 totals 12 residues. CDR3 DNA sequence: TGCAGCGGCGGGACAGGGGTTTTCGAGCAGTACTTC. This translates into CSGGTGVFEQYF.

This chain connects TRBV2 to TRBJ2-2; 9 bases line up with TRBD1. Trimming removed 7 bases from V and 4 bases from J; junction bases left unmatched: 7. Germline CDR1 is SNHLY and CDR2 is FYNNEI. CDR3 length: 15 residues. The DNA of the CDR3 is TGTGCCAGCACCTGGGACAGGGTGGGCACCGGGGAGCTGTTTTTT. It yields the protein CASTWDRVGTGELFF.

The J gene is TRBJ2-1, the V gene TRBV27; 9 bases map to TRBD2. J was trimmed by 2 bases and V by 5 bases; bases with no gene match: 16. Germline CDR1 and CDR2: MNHEY and SMNVEV (reference sequence). The CDR3 runs to 19 residues. This chain's CDR3 is CASSPRGSGGRGPYNEQFF. The CDR3 coding sequence is TGTGCCAGCAGTCCTCGTGGTAGCGGGGGACGGGGGCCCTACAATGAGCAGTTCTTC.

This clone was recorded only once. The chain links TRBV19 to TRBJ2-7; 9 bases match TRBD1. V gave up 5 bases and J gave up 2 bases; unmatched junction bases: 13. Germline assignment: CDR1 LNHDA and CDR2 SQIVND (reference sequence). The CDR3 spans 17 residues. The CDR3 is CASSSRDRVLLTYEQYF. The CDR3 DNA is TGTGCCAGTAGTTCCCGGGACAGGGTTTTACTCACCTACGAGCAGTACTTC.

The rearrangement links TRBV4-1 to TRBJ1-2; a possible D gene is TRBD1 (5 bases). V shed 8 bases and J shed 7 bases, with 11 bases lying between them. The CDR3 runs 11 residues. Germline V gene data show CDR1 as MGHRA and CDR2 as YSYEKL. CDR3 amino acids: CASGAVGGYTF. CDR3 DNA sequence: TGCGCCAGCGGGGCAGTCGGTGGCTACACCTTC.

The chain joins TRBV9 to TRBJ2-2, with TRBD2 matching over 11 bases. Germline lookup yields CDR1 SGDLS and CDR2 YYNGEE. CDR3 length: 16 amino acids. Trimming at V came to 2 bases and at J to 3 bases, leaving 3 bases not matched to a gene. The CDR3 region has the DNA TGTGCCAGCAGCGTCCTGACTAGCGGGGACACCGGGGAGCTGTTTTTT. Protein: CASSVLTSGDTGELFF.

This clone was detected once. Here the CDR3 DNA reads TGTGCCAGCAGCGTAGGTGGACAGGGTTTATCATTCGCTTTCTTT. This codes for CASSVGGQGLSFAFF. The V and J genes are TRBV9 and TRBJ1-1; TRBD1 agrees at 8 bases. Germline CDR1 reads SGDLS; CDR2 reads YYNGEE. This CDR3 has 15 amino acids. Unmatched junction bases numbered 12, after V lost 0 bases and J lost 11 bases.

This chain links TRBV2 with TRBJ1-5, with 9 bases that match TRBD1. The ends lost 1 base at V and 5 bases at J; junction bases unmatched: 6. The germline V gene has CDR1 SNHLY and CDR2 FYNNEI. The CDR3 runs to 16 residues. CDR3 nucleotides: TGTGCCAGCAGTGAAGGGGACAGGGTCGGCGATCAGCCCCAGCATTTT. Its protein product is CASSEGDRVGDQPQHF.

This clone was seen just once. The gene calls are TRBV5-1 and TRBJ1-1; D unclear. Germline values: CDR1 SGHRS, CDR2 YFSETQ. With 4 bases removed from V and 0 bases from J, the gap between germline ends came to 10 bases. The CDR3 spans 14 residues. In DNA form, the CDR3 reads TGCGCCAGCAGCGCGACTGGCATGAACACTGAAGCTTTCTTT. It is translated as CASSATGMNTEAFF.

The chain joins TRBV13 to TRBJ2-6; TRBD1 is a possible D gene (6 bases). The CDR3 length is 16 residues. In germline, CDR1 is PRHDT, CDR2 FYEKMQ (reference sequence). Trimming removed 5 bases from V and 5 bases from J, with 16 bases in between. The CDR3, as DNA: TGTGCCAGCAGCAATAATGCGGACAGTCGGGCCAACGTCCTGACTTTC. This gives the protein CASSNNADSRANVLTF.

The rearrangement uses TRBV2 and TRBJ2-7; no definite D call. The germline gives CDR1 SNHLY, CDR2 FYNNEI. V lost 4 bases and J lost 8, with 9 bases in between. This CDR3 contains 11 residues. CDR3 residues: CASSVSWQQYF. DNA of the CDR3: TGTGCCAGCAGTGTAAGTTGGCAGCAGTACTTC. Full variable domain (rest looked up from reference TRBV2 and TRBJ2-7): EPEVTQTPSHQVTQMGQEVILRCVPISNHLYFYWYRQILGQKVEFLVSFYNNEISEKSEIFDDQFSVERPDGSNFTLKIRSTKLEDSAMYFCASSVSWQQYFGPGTRLTVT.

V gene TRBV2 combines with J gene TRBJ2-3; the D gene is possibly TRBD1 (6 bases). CDR1 is SNHLY and CDR2 is FYNNEI in the germline V gene. Trimming removed 10 bases at V and 0 bases at J, with 14 bases between. The CDR3 has 14 residues. The CDR3 nucleotides are TGTGCCAACCGCAGGGGACCTAGCACAGATACGCAGTATTTT. Translation gives CANRRGPSTDTQYF.

The CDR3 region has the DNA TGTGCCAGCAGTGAATTCACGTGGGCAGGGGGTATCAAAAACATTCAGTACTTC. Translated, it gives CASSEFTWAGGIKNIQYF. This chain links TRBV2 with TRBJ2-4, with 7 positions matching TRBD1. After removal of 2 bases from V and 3 bases from J, the junction contained 13 bases not matched to a gene. CDR1 is SNHLY and CDR2 is FYNNEI in the germline V gene. The CDR3 is made up of 18 amino acids.

The V gene is TRBV7-6, the J gene TRBJ2-1; no clear D. The germline V and J ends were trimmed by 2 bases and 0 bases, with 14 bases remaining between them. Germline V gene sequence: CDR1 SGHVS, CDR2 FNYEAQ. CDR3 length: 17 residues. CDR3 DNA sequence: TGTGCCAGCAGCTTACGACTTCACACATCCTCCTACAATGAGCAGTTCTTC. This sequence encodes CASSLRLHTSSYNEQFF.

In its sample, this clone was seen once. The chain is built from TRBV5-1 and TRBJ2-1; D call uncertain. The germline V gene has CDR1 SGHRS and CDR2 YFSETQ. The V end lost 4 bases, the J end lost 10 bases, and 15 bases lay between the germline ends. CDR3 length equals 13 residues. CDR3 sequence reads: CASSDGVSDEQFF. CDR3 sequence (DNA): TGCGCCAGCAGCGACGGAGTAAGTGACGAGCAGTTCTTC.

The chain's CDR3 is CASSPPRGGTNTGELFF. CDR3 nucleotide sequence: TGTGCCAGCTCACCACCACGGGGGGGAACGAACACCGGGGAGCTGTTTTTT. The chain couples TRBV18 to TRBJ2-2; 8 bases are shared with TRBD2. This CDR3 is 17 amino acids long. The germline gives CDR1 KGHSH, CDR2 LQKENI. Losses at the gene ends were 0 bases for V and 0 bases for J; bases not matched to a gene: 3.

The chain combines TRBV21-1 with TRBJ1-1. TRBV21-1 is noted as a pseudogene. The CDR3 extends over 14 amino acids. The CDR3 loop is CASSNPSGDTEAFF. In DNA form, the CDR3 reads TGTGCCAGCAGCAACCCTTCGGGGGACACTGAAGCTTTCTTT.

CDR3 region: CASSPGTSGGTSYEQYF. CDR3 nucleotide sequence: TGTGCCAGCAGCCCCGGGACTAGCGGGGGAACCTCCTACGAGCAGTACTTC. The chain couples TRBV7-6 to TRBJ2-7, with TRBD2 matching over 14 bases. Trimming cost V 5 bases and J 0 bases; bases outside gene matches: 6. Germline V CDR1 and CDR2: SGHVS, FNYEAQ. CDR3 size: 17 residues.

V gene TRBV5-1 combines with J gene TRBJ2-3, with D hard to call. The CDR3 sequence is 13 residues long. The germline V gene encodes CDR1 SGHRS and CDR2 YFSETQ. V was trimmed by 0 bases and J by 2 bases, leaving 4 bases between them. CDR3 in DNA: TGCGCCAGCAGCTTGGGACTCACAGATACGCAGTATTTT. It yields the protein CASSLGLTDTQYF.